This is a list of T cell receptor beta chains from one sample in a study of Graves' ophthalmopathy and Graves' hyperthyroidism. TCRdb fed the multiplex PCR reads into MiXCR, producing one record per CDR3 protein. Found here are roughly 350,000 distinct CDR3 sequences, about a sixth of them singletons; the top ten hold roughly 2.3%. What was sequenced was peripheral blood. Receptors originate from an adult woman with stable Graves' hyperthyroidism. CDR3s include the opening cysteine and the closing phenylalanine or tryptophan. A D gene is named only where the DNA matches it firmly. Clone size is not always given. Where it is, it says once, few, many or a class for expanded clones.

d_call j_call cdr3_length clone_size v_call cdr3_aa cdr3_nt
. TRBJ2-7 14 . TRBV2 CASSLGIGRSDQYF TGTGCCAGCAGCCTCGGAATCGGGAGAAGCGATCAGTACTTC
. TRBJ1-6 15 few TRBV7-2 CASSFNPGYNSPLHF TGTGCCAGCAGCTTTAATCCAGGATATAATTCACCCCTCCACTTT
TRBD2 TRBJ2-7 15 few TRBV5-1 CASSLDLAGAGEQYF TGCGCCAGCAGCTTGGATTTAGCGGGAGCTGGCGAGCAGTACTTC
TRBD1 TRBJ2-2 14 many TRBV12-3/TRBV12-4 CASTRDSSTGELFF TGTGCCAGCACTCGGGACAGTTCCACCGGGGAGCTGTTTTTT
. TRBJ2-7 18 . TRBV3-1 CASSQDDGGGTVSYEQYF TGTGCCAGCAGCCAAGACGATGGTGGGGGGACTGTCTCCTACGAGCAGTACTTC
. TRBJ2-7 13 many TRBV12-3/TRBV12-4 CASSWSRGDEQYF TGTGCCAGCAGTTGGAGTCGGGGCGACGAGCAGTACTTC
. TRBJ2-2 14 many TRBV5-5 CASSLGQGYGELFF TGTGCCAGCAGCTTGGGTCAGGGCTACGGGGAGCTGTTTTTT
TRBD2 TRBJ2-5 15 many TRBV2 CASSATSGLAETQYF TGTGCCAGCAGTGCTACTAGCGGGCTGGCTGAGACCCAGTACTTC
. TRBJ1-2 14 many TRBV4-1 CASSQVGSPRGYTF TGCGCCAGCAGCCAAGTCGGCAGTCCTCGGGGCTACACCTTC
. TRBJ1-1 14 . TRBV12-3/TRBV12-4 CASSMRAGNTEAFF TGTGCCAGCAGTATGAGGGCGGGGAACACTGAAGCTTTCTTT
. TRBJ2-5 16 many TRBV24-1 CATSSSGGAFGETQYF TGTGCCACCAGTTCCTCTGGGGGGGCATTCGGAGAGACCCAGTACTTC
. TRBJ2-5 11 many TRBV7-2 CATGNGETQYF TGTGCCACCGGGAATGGGGAGACCCAGTACTTC
. TRBJ2-7 12 many TRBV28 CASSTPPYEQYF TGTGCCAGCAGTACGCCCCCCTACGAGCAGTACTTC
. TRBJ2-7 13 many TRBV2 CASFHGSLRGWYF TGTGCCAGCTTCCACGGCAGCTTGAGGGGCTGGTACTTC
. TRBJ2-7 13 . TRBV6-1 CASSDPVTYEQYF TGTGCCAGCAGTGACCCAGTCACCTACGAGCAGTACTTC
. TRBJ1-1 14 . TRBV12-3/TRBV12-4 CASTLFEGNTEAFF TGTGCCAGCACCCTTTTTGAGGGGAACACTGAAGCTTTCTTT
. TRBJ1-6 13 . TRBV6-1 CASSGPYNSPLHF TGTGCCAGCAGTGGGCCGTATAATTCACCCCTCCACTTT
. TRBJ1-5 16 many TRBV20-1 CSARSGAFYSNQPQHF TGCAGTGCTAGGTCGGGGGCTTTTTATTCCAATCAGCCCCAGCATTTT
. TRBJ2-7 15 . TRBV24-1 CATSLPARFLYEQYF TGTGCCACCAGTCTCCCGGCCAGGTTCCTCTACGAGCAGTACTTC
TRBD2 TRBJ2-5 17 many TRBV7-3 CASSPMGVAGGRETQYF TGTGCCAGCAGCCCCATGGGGGTAGCGGGCGGGAGGGAGACCCAGTACTTC
. TRBJ2-5 13 few TRBV19 CASRDRILETQYF TGTGCCAGTAGGGATCGGATTTTGGAGACCCAGTACTTC
. TRBJ1-1 13 many TRBV4-3 CASSQVGPTEAFF TGCGCCAGCAGCCAAGTGGGTCCGACAGAAGCTTTCTTT
. TRBJ1-1 16 many TRBV2 CASSAQRAGIGTEAFF TGTGCCAGCAGCGCCCAGAGGGCAGGGATCGGCACTGAAGCTTTCTTT
. TRBJ1-1 14 many TRBV6-1 CASRPGHRNTEAFF TGTGCCAGCAGACCCGGACACAGGAACACTGAAGCTTTCTTT
. TRBJ2-7 15 many TRBV27 CASSAPGRPSYEQYF TGTGCCAGCAGTGCCCCGGGACGGCCCTCCTACGAGCAGTACTTC
TRBD1 TRBJ2-5 15 . TRBV28 CASIMGQGMWETRYF TGTGCCAGCATTATGGGACAGGGGATGTGGGAGACCCGGTACTTC
. TRBJ2-7 13 many TRBV29-1 CSVKLETNYEQYF TGCAGCGTTAAGCTCGAGACCAATTACGAGCAGTACTTC
. TRBJ1-2 14 . TRBV28 CASSLVTEGYGYTF TGTGCCAGCAGTTTAGTGACAGAGGGCTATGGCTACACCTTC
. TRBJ1-1 13 many TRBV2 CASKRVVNTEAFF TGTGCCAGCAAACGGGTCGTGAACACTGAAGCTTTCTTT
TRBD1 TRBJ2-7 15 many TRBV11-2 CANRPRTGGSYEQYF TGTGCCAACAGACCTCGGACAGGGGGCTCCTACGAGCAGTACTTC
. TRBJ1-2 13 many TRBV12-3/TRBV12-4 CASSFNQGYGYTF TGTGCCAGCAGTTTTAACCAGGGCTATGGCTACACCTTC
. TRBJ2-7 13 many TRBV30 CAWTWDPSYEQYF TGTGCCTGGACGTGGGACCCCTCCTACGAGCAGTACTTC
. TRBJ1-5 16 many TRBV4-1 CASSQGEGLGGQPQHF TGCGCCAGCAGCCAAGGGGAAGGACTGGGGGGTCAGCCCCAGCATTTT
TRBD1 TRBJ2-5 16 many TRBV6-5 CASRNSGTGGLETQYF TGTGCCAGCAGAAACTCCGGGACAGGGGGTTTAGAGACCCAGTACTTC
TRBD1 TRBJ2-7 13 . TRBV28 CAGRRTGSNEQYF TGTGCCGGCAGACGGACAGGGTCCAACGAGCAGTACTTC
. TRBJ1-1 14 many TRBV2 CASRRGVRGTEAFF TGTGCCAGCAGGAGGGGTGTGAGGGGTACTGAAGCTTTCTTT
. TRBJ2-7 13 . TRBV24-1 CATSDLTGYEQYF TGTGCCACCAGTGACCTGACAGGCTACGAGCAGTACTTC
. TRBJ1-2 14 many TRBV2 CASRQTVDSYGYTF TGTGCCAGCAGGCAGACAGTTGACTCCTATGGCTACACCTTC
. TRBJ2-7 15 many TRBV5-1 CASSLDTGKVNEQYF TGCGCCAGCAGCTTGGATACAGGGAAGGTCAACGAGCAGTACTTC
TRBD1 TRBJ2-2 15 many TRBV28 CASTSQGAQAGELFF TGTGCCAGCACATCGCAGGGGGCGCAGGCCGGGGAGCTGTTTTTT
TRBD1 TRBJ2-7 12 many TRBV28 CASIDRGPKQYF TGTGCCAGCATTGACAGGGGGCCTAAGCAGTACTTC
TRBD1 TRBJ1-2 14 few TRBV4-3 CATSRTGEDYGYTF TGCGCCACCTCCAGGACAGGGGAGGACTATGGCTACACCTTC
. TRBJ2-6 16 many TRBV7-2 CASSRTGTSGANVLTF TGTGCCAGCAGCCGCACAGGGACCTCTGGGGCCAACGTCCTGACTTTC
. TRBJ2-7 13 many TRBV30 CAWSVRRETEQYF TGTGCCTGGAGTGTACGCCGGGAGACCGAGCAGTACTTC
. TRBJ1-1 13 . TRBV7-2 CASGAAGNTEAFF TGTGCCAGCGGGGCGGCAGGGAACACTGAAGCTTTCTTT
TRBD2 TRBJ2-5 15 few TRBV2 CASSDLGLALETQYF TGTGCCAGCAGTGACTTGGGACTAGCATTGGAGACCCAGTACTTC
. TRBJ1-1 14 many TRBV6-1 CASSEAHRNTEAFF TGTGCCAGCAGTGAAGCCCACAGGAACACTGAAGCTTTCTTT
. TRBJ2-2 16 many TRBV9 CASSVGQDPNTGELFF TGTGCCAGCAGCGTAGGACAAGACCCGAACACCGGGGAGCTGTTTTTT
. TRBJ2-5 14 many TRBV28 CASSFFRAQETQYF TGTGCCAGCAGTTTTTTTAGAGCGCAAGAGACCCAGTACTTC
. TRBJ2-4 12 . TRBV19 CASSGDFGIKYF TGTGCCTCCTCAGGTGACTTCGGCATTAAGTACTTC
. TRBJ2-5 14 many TRBV5-1 CASSLAAREETQYF TGCGCCAGCAGCTTGGCCGCGCGAGAAGAGACCCAGTACTTC